This T cell receptor (beta chain) is drawn from a study of blood T cell repertoires in COVID-19. Study context: From T cells, B-cell-depleted T cells, or PBMCs came the material, which was cDNA or gDNA.

The protocol was immunoSEQ multiplex PCR, while the TCRdb copy is restricted to in-frame clones and leaves out a portion. The sample yields 470,000 or so clones, around nine tenths seen once. The germline V gene encodes CDR1 SNHLY and CDR2 FYNNEI. This CDR3 contains 15 residues. V was clipped by 6 bases and J by 5 bases; unmatched bases: 7. The V call is TRBV2, the J call TRBJ2-2; TRBD2 matches 9 bases. Material: peripheral blood. The receptor was isolated from a woman between 25 and 40 years old with acute or convalescent COVID-19. In nucleotides, the CDR3 is TGTGCCAGCAGAATGAGCGGGGGGCAAACCGGGGAGCTGTTTTTT. This encodes CASRMSGGQTGELFF.